The 30 T cell receptor beta chains presented below share a single source sample, sequenced in a study of blood T cell repertoires in COVID-19. The method was immunoSEQ multiplex PCR; TCRdb's version includes in-frame clones alone and lacks a portion of them. This table has 150,000 or so clones, roughly 88% appearing once. The specimen was PBMCs or T cells enriched from blood (not recorded which). These receptors were collected from a woman aged 55-70 years who had recovered from COVID-19.

This clone occurred a few times. This sequence joins TRBV10-3 and TRBJ1-1; TRBD1 matches at 9 bases. V dropped 10 bases and J dropped 1; count of bases not matched to a gene: 10. The CDR3 is made up of 15 amino acids. Germline CDR1 reads ENHRY; CDR2 reads SYGVKD. Written as DNA, the CDR3 is TGTGCCACCTCCGGGACAGGGTTAGGGAACACTGAAGCTTTCTTT. It translates to CATSGTGLGNTEAFF.

This chain joins TRBV30 and TRBJ1-1; D call uncertain. Germline V gene sequence: CDR1 GTSNPN, CDR2 SVGIG (reference sequence). V dropped 3 bases and J dropped 0 bases, with 8 bases sitting between them. CDR3 length: 13 amino acids. This CDR3 is CAWRRSMNTEAFF. The CDR3 nucleotides are TGTGCCTGGAGAAGGAGCATGAACACTGAAGCTTTCTTT.

This clone was seen just once. This chain joins TRBV24-1 and TRBJ2-2; D ambiguous. The CDR3 has 14 residues. The V gene's germline CDR1 is KGHDR and CDR2 SFDVKD. Deletions cut 5 bases from V and 5 bases from J, with 11 bases between. CDR3: CATSVSPRTGELFF. The CDR3 DNA is TGTGCCACCAGTGTCTCACCGAGGACCGGGGAGCTGTTTTTT.

This chain connects TRBV28 to TRBJ1-3, with D perhaps TRBD1 (6 bases). The CDR3 is 15 residues long. Germline CDR1 and CDR2: MDHEN and SYDVKM. Between the trimmed V and J ends, which lost 9 bases and 4 bases, there was a span of 19 bases. This chain's CDR3 is CASKPSQGRGNTIYF. The CDR3 DNA reads TGTGCCAGTAAACCATCGCAGGGGAGAGGAAACACCATATATTTT.

This clone occurred once. The genes are TRBV5-1 and TRBJ1-2; 9 bases fit TRBD1. J gave up 6 bases and V 0 bases, and 6 bases lay outside the gene matches. Germline-derived CDR1 and CDR2 are SGHRS and YFSETQ. The CDR3 contains 15 residues. CDR3 in amino acids: CASSLAQQGADGYTF. The CDR3 region has the DNA TGCGCCAGCAGCTTGGCCCAACAGGGGGCCGATGGCTACACCTTC.

This clone was seen repeatedly, ten times or more. This sequence joins TRBV20-1 and TRBJ2-1; 14 nucleotides match TRBD2. V was pared by 3 bases and J by 8 bases, with 9 bases of the junction left unmatched. The CDR3 is 16 amino acids. Germline CDR1 and CDR2: DFQATT and SNEGSKA (reference sequence). CDR3 bases: TGCAGTGCTAGTTTTCGACTAGCGGGGGGGCAATATGAGCAGTTCTTC. Amino acids: CSASFRLAGGQYEQFF.

This CDR3 is CASSQGPGGREQYF. CDR3 sequence (DNA): TGCGCCAGCAGCCAAGGTCCAGGGGGGAGAGAGCAGTACTTC. The chain couples TRBV4-1 to TRBJ2-7; a possible D gene is TRBD1 (7 bases). CDR3 length equals 14 residues. The germline CDR1 and CDR2 sequences are MGHRA and YSYEKL. Trimming stripped 1 base from V and 7 bases from J, with 14 bases between.

As concerns this clone: Additional DNA sequences in this sample encode the identical CDR3. The CDR3 region has the DNA TGTGCCAGCAGCCAAGTGGCGGGAGGAACCGGGGAGCTGTTTTTT. This encodes CASSQVAGGTGELFF. The chain links TRBV3-1 (or the pseudogene TRBV3-2) to TRBJ2-2; 8 positions match TRBD2. The CDR3 is 15 residues long. With V trimmed by 1 base and J by 5 bases, 3 bases remained unmatched. CDR1 and CDR2 from the germline V gene are LGHDT and YNNKEL (reference sequence).

The V gene is TRBV12-3 or TRBV12-4, the J gene TRBJ2-3; D is unresolved. The CDR3 spans 12 residues. The V end lost 6 bases, the J end lost 8 bases, and 12 bases lay between the germline ends. This CDR3 is CASSLMSGTQYF. DNA for the CDR3: TGTGCCAGCAGCCTAATGTCGGGTACGCAGTATTTT.

V and J are TRBV7-2 and TRBJ2-7, with D possibly TRBD2 on 6 matching bases. The CDR3 is 15 residues long. Trimming shortened V by 2 bases and J by 5 bases, and 16 bases separated the two germline ends. Germline V gene lookup returns CDR1 SGHTA and CDR2 FQGNSA. CDR3 sequence (DNA): TGTGCCAGCAGCTTACCCGGGAGTCTGAGAAACGAGCAGTACTTC. This gives the protein CASSLPGSLRNEQYF.

The count of this clone is one. The V and J genes are TRBV5-4 and TRBJ2-5, with TRBD2 identical over 10 bases. The germline CDR1 and CDR2 sequences are SGHNT and YYREEE (reference sequence). The CDR3 is 13 residues long. Unmatched junction bases numbered 7, after V lost 10 bases and J lost 4 bases. CDR3 sequence (DNA): TGTGCCGGTTCGCTAGCGGGGGTAGAGACCCAGTACTTC. As protein: CAGSLAGVETQYF.

This chain uses TRBV19 with TRBJ2-1; maybe TRBD1 (6 bases). CDR1 is LNHDA, CDR2 SQIVND, per germline (reference sequence). Trimming stripped 5 bases from V and 9 bases from J, with 17 bases between. This CDR3 is built from 14 residues. The CDR3 nucleotides are TGTGCCAGTAGTGTGCCAGGGGTTGGGGCTGAGCAGTTCTTC. It encodes CASSVPGVGAEQFF.

V is TRBV4-1 and J is TRBJ1-5; tentatively, D is TRBD1 (5 bases). V was pared by 0 bases and J by 7 bases, with 13 bases between. Germline CDR1 MGHRA, CDR2 YSYEKL. CDR3 size: 15 residues. This CDR3 reads CASSQDYGRGQPQHF. The CDR3 DNA reads as TGCGCCAGCAGCCAAGATTACGGGCGGGGGCAGCCCCAGCATTTT.

The count of this clone is one. The chain joins TRBV3-1 (or the pseudogene TRBV3-2) to TRBJ1-5; 8 positions agree with TRBD1. The CDR3 length is 15 residues. Trimming at V came to 1 base and at J to 1 base, leaving 0 bases not matched to a gene. Germline V gives CDR1 LGHDT, CDR2 YNNKEL (reference sequence). The CDR3 bases are TGTGCCAGCAGCCAAGGGACAGGGAGCAATCAGCCCCAGCATTTT. It codes for CASSQGTGSNQPQHF.

The V gene is TRBV24-1, the J gene TRBJ2-1, with D maybe TRBD1 (6 bases). The V end lost 4 bases, the J end lost 4 bases, and 13 bases lay between the germline ends. CDR1 and CDR2 from the germline V gene are KGHDR and SFDVKD. CDR3 size: 15 residues. The CDR3 sequence is CATSDPRQDYNEQFF. DNA of the CDR3: TGTGCCACCAGTGACCCCCGACAGGATTACAATGAGCAGTTCTTC.

The chain is built from TRBV5-1 and TRBJ2-2; tentatively, D is TRBD1 (5 bases). Per the germline V gene, CDR1 is SGHRS and CDR2 is YFSETQ. CDR3 length: 16 residues. The V gene lost 0 bases and the J gene lost 0 bases, with 9 bases spanning the gap. The CDR3 protein is CASSLAGYANTGELFF. The CDR3 DNA is TGCGCCAGCAGCTTGGCAGGGTACGCGAACACCGGGGAGCTGTTTTTT. Together with reference TRBV5-1 and TRBJ2-2, the CDR3 gives the full variable domain: KAGVTQTPRYLIKTRGQQVTLSCSPISGHRSVSWYQQTPGQGLQFLFEYFSETQRNKGNFPGRFSGRQFSNSRSEMNVSTLELGDSALYLCASSLAGYANTGELFFGEGSRLTVL.

The chain links TRBV12-3 or TRBV12-4 to TRBJ1-2, with TRBD1 as a possible D gene (6 bases). The CDR3 consists of 13 residues. V was trimmed by 5 bases and J by 8 bases, leaving 15 bases between them. Here the CDR3 reads CASSATGLGGYTF. DNA for the CDR3: TGTGCCAGCAGTGCAACAGGGCTGGGAGGCTACACCTTC.

This clone was found once. The rearrangement uses TRBV5-1 and TRBJ1-1, with 7 bases that match TRBD1. Trimming cost V 3 bases and J 2 bases; bases outside gene matches: 10. Per the germline V gene, CDR1 is SGHRS and CDR2 is YFSETQ. The CDR3 covers 16 residues. The chain's CDR3 is CASSWKPGTDNTEAFF. CDR3 DNA: TGCGCCAGCAGCTGGAAGCCCGGGACAGACAACACTGAAGCTTTCTTT. The whole variable domain, filled in from reference TRBV5-1 and TRBJ1-1, reads KAGVTQTPRYLIKTRGQQVTLSCSPISGHRSVSWYQQTPGQGLQFLFEYFSETQRNKGNFPGRFSGRQFSNSRSEMNVSTLELGDSALYLCASSWKPGTDNTEAFFGQGTRLTVV.

The chain joins TRBV7-9 to TRBJ2-7, with 11 nucleotides matching TRBD2. The trim removed 1 base at V and 5 bases at J, leaving 4 bases unmatched. The CDR3 has 15 residues. CDR1 SEHNR and CDR2 FQNEAQ come from the germline V gene (reference sequence). Here the CDR3 reads CASSLELAGVHEQYF. For the CDR3, the DNA is TGTGCCAGCAGCTTAGAACTAGCGGGAGTCCACGAGCAGTACTTC.

The genes are TRBV5-1 and TRBJ2-2; 9 bases line up with TRBD1. Germline CDR1 reads SGHRS; CDR2 reads YFSETQ. Trimming took 7 bases from V and 4 from J; bases not matched to a gene: 11. The CDR3 extends over 16 amino acids. The CDR3 is CASGEPQGARTGELFF. The CDR3 bases are TGCGCCAGCGGCGAACCACAGGGGGCGCGCACCGGGGAGCTGTTTTTT. Drawing the rest from reference TRBV5-1 and TRBJ2-2, the complete variable domain is KAGVTQTPRYLIKTRGQQVTLSCSPISGHRSVSWYQQTPGQGLQFLFEYFSETQRNKGNFPGRFSGRQFSNSRSEMNVSTLELGDSALYLCASGEPQGARTGELFFGEGSRLTVL.

The chain has TRBV15 and TRBJ2-3; 8 bases fit TRBD1. Germline V gene lookup returns CDR1 LNHNV and CDR2 YYDKDF (reference sequence). This CDR3 has 14 residues. The V gene end was trimmed by 3 bases and the J gene end by 1 base; junction bases not matched to a gene: 0. In DNA, the CDR3 is TGTGCCACCAGCAGGGACAGGGGCACAGATACGCAGTATTTT. It translates to CATSRDRGTDTQYF.

V and J are TRBV6-5 and TRBJ2-7; 7 bases are a match to TRBD1. J was trimmed by 3 bases and V by 3 bases; bases with no gene match: 5. The CDR3 has 14 amino acids. CDR1 MNHEY and CDR2 SVGAGI come from the germline V gene. The CDR3 protein is CASSYRDRYYEQYF. The CDR3 DNA reads TGTGCCAGCAGTTATAGGGACAGATACTACGAGCAGTACTTC.

The rearrangement links TRBV30 to TRBJ1-1, with D unclear. The CDR3 contains 14 residues. V shed 0 bases and J shed 1 base, with 9 bases lying between them. Germline values: CDR1 GTSNPN, CDR2 SVGIG (reference sequence). The CDR3 region has the DNA TGTGCCTGGAGTGTACCGGGTTCGAACACTGAAGCTTTCTTT. It is translated as CAWSVPGSNTEAFF.

This chain links TRBV20-1 with TRBJ1-1, with no clear D. This CDR3 region has 14 residues. V shed 3 bases and J shed 4 bases, with 15 bases lying between them. Germline CDR1 DFQATT, CDR2 SNEGSKA (reference sequence). CDR3 bases: TGCAGTGCTAGTACAGTAAGTGAGGGCACTGAAGCTTTCTTT. This translates into CSASTVSEGTEAFF.

The chain carries TRBV6-4 and TRBJ2-7, with D tentatively TRBD2 (6 bases). The V gene's germline CDR1 is MRHNA and CDR2 SNTAGT. V lost 8 bases and J lost 0, with 14 bases in between. CDR3 size: 14 residues. For the CDR3, the DNA is TGTGCCAGCGAGAGGCGGGGCCCCTCCTACGAGCAGTACTTC. As protein: CASERRGPSYEQYF.

DNA of the CDR3: TGCAGCGTTGGACAGGGTGAAGCTTTCTTT. Translating it yields CSVGQGEAFF. This chain joins TRBV29-1 and TRBJ1-1, with 7 bases aligning to TRBD1. The CDR3 contains 10 residues. CDR1 SQVTM and CDR2 ANQGSEA come from the germline V gene. V lost 4 bases, J lost 7 bases, and 0 bases stayed unmatched.

The chain joins TRBV18 to TRBJ2-7; D is unresolved. V was pared by 3 bases and J by 3 bases, with 9 bases between. The CDR3 extends over 13 amino acids. CDR1 KGHSH and CDR2 LQKENI come from the germline V gene. CDR3 DNA sequence: TGTGCCAGCTCACCGCCAGTCCGCTACGAGCAGTACTTC. The encoded protein is CASSPPVRYEQYF. The full variable domain, rest sourced from reference TRBV18 and TRBJ2-7, is NAGVMQNPRHLVRRRGQEARLRCSPMKGHSHVYWYRQLPEEGLKFMVYLQKENIIDESGMPKERFSAEFPKEGPSILRIQQVVRGDSAAYFCASSPPVRYEQYFGPGTRLTVT.

J is TRBJ1-1 and V is TRBV24-1; possible D gene TRBD1, 6 bases. Germline V gene lookup returns CDR1 KGHDR and CDR2 SFDVKD. V lost 5 bases and J lost 3, with 18 bases in between. This CDR3 region has 16 residues. CDR3 bases: TGTGCCACCAGTGGCCCAGGGGCACAGGGTCACACTGAAGCTTTCTTT. It specifies CATSGPGAQGHTEAFF.

The rearrangement joins TRBV30 to TRBJ1-5, with a weak D call TRBD1 (5 bases). CDR3 length: 15 residues. V was shortened by 3 bases and J by 2 bases, with 14 bases between the two germline ends. Germline assignment: CDR1 GTSNPN and CDR2 SVGIG (reference sequence). The CDR3 nucleotides are TGTGCCTGGAGAATCCCAGGGATCGGCAATCAGCCCCAGCATTTT. Its protein product is CAWRIPGIGNQPQHF.

The CDR3 reads CASSPPTGSGTDTQYF. CDR3 in DNA: TGTGCCAGCAGTCCCCCAACAGGGAGCGGCACAGATACGCAGTATTTT. The chain uses TRBV25-1 and TRBJ2-3, with D perhaps TRBD1 (6 bases). Germline CDR1 and CDR2: MGHDK and SYGVNS. The CDR3 sequence is 16 residues long. The germline V and J ends were trimmed by 5 bases and 1 base, with 16 bases remaining between them.